This note documents a single T cell receptor (beta chain) sequence. The germline V gene has CDR1 LGHNA and CDR2 YNFKEQ. The CDR3 consists of 19 residues. The trim removed 4 bases at V and 7 bases at J, leaving 16 bases unmatched. Method: immunoSEQ multiplex PCR; TCRdb's copy keeps in-frame clones and lacks some. Of about 310,000 clones listed, around nine tenths are singletons. This sample is part of a study of blood T cell repertoires in COVID-19. About the study: Sources were T cells, B-cell-depleted T cells, or PBMCs; the material itself was cDNA or gDNA.

Specimen: peripheral blood. The J gene is TRBJ2-7, the V gene TRBV4-2, with TRBD2 matching over 16 bases. This receptor was identified in a man between 70 and 80 years old with acute or convalescent COVID-19. Here the CDR3 DNA reads TGTGCCAGCAGCCCAAAGTTCCCGGGACTAGCGGGGGGGGTTCGAGAGCAGTACTTC. Translated: CASSPKFPGLAGGVREQYF.